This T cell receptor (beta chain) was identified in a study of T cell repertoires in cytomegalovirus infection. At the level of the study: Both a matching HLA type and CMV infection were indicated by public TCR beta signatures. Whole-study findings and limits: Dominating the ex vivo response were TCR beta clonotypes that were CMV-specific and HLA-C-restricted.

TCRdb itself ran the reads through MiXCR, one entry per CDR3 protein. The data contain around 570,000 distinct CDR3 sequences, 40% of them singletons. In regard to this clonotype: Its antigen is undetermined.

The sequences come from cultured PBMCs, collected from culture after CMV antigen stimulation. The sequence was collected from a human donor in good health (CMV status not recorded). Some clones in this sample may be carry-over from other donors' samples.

DNA of the CDR3: TGTGCCAGCAGTTTATCCTCCGAGGGATCAGAGACCCAGTACTTC. Translated: CASSLSSEGSETQYF. The chain joins TRBV12-3 or TRBV12-4 to TRBJ2-5; D might be TRBD2 (5 bases). This CDR3 is 15 amino acids long. Trimming removed 2 bases at V and 4 bases at J, with 14 bases between.